The 26 T cell receptor beta chains below come from one sample, sequenced in a study of shared clonotypes between healthy human individuals. It was CD45RO-negative cells, positively selected for CCR7, that made up naive CD8 cells, with terminally differentiated effector memory CD45RA+ cells excluded. Assay used: immunoSEQ multiplex PCR; TCRdb lists only in-frame clones, some missing. There are 700,000 to 950,000 clones in the sample; around 96% occur only once, and less than 0.3% lies in the top ten. Sequences were obtained from naive CD8+ T cells sorted from blood. The receptor set was obtained from a man aged 25 to 40 in good health.

V and J are TRBV27 and TRBJ1-1; 8 bases agree with TRBD1. The J segment lost 8 bases and the V segment lost 5 bases, leaving 7 bases of the junction unmatched. CDR1 MNHEY and CDR2 SMNVEV come from the germline V gene (reference sequence). CDR3 size: 13 residues. The CDR3 spells CASSNLDREEAFF. The CDR3 nucleotides are TGTGCCAGCAGTAACCTGGACAGGGAAGAAGCTTTCTTT.

The chain carries TRBV5-8 and TRBJ2-7; D remains unclear. Between the trimmed V and J ends, which lost 0 bases and 7 bases, there was a span of 11 bases. Germline CDR1 and CDR2: SGHTS and YDEGEE. The CDR3 has 13 amino acids. CDR3 loop: CASSLVVMWEQYF. The CDR3 DNA reads as TGTGCCAGCAGCTTGGTGGTTATGTGGGAGCAGTACTTC.

This chain uses TRBV29-1 with TRBJ1-1, with no clear D. CDR3 length: 10 amino acids. Per the germline V gene, CDR1 is SQVTM and CDR2 is ANQGSEA. V was pared by 7 bases and J by 6 bases, with 9 bases between. The CDR3 reads CSAFWAEAFF. CDR3 bases: TGCAGCGCCTTCTGGGCTGAAGCTTTCTTT.

This clone was counted a single time. This chain links TRBV6-5 with TRBJ2-7; D is perhaps TRBD2 (5 bases). Germline CDR1 MNHEY, CDR2 SVGAGI. The CDR3 covers 14 residues. V lost 5 bases to trimming and J lost 2 bases, with 13 bases between them. The CDR3: CASSPNGVTYEQYF. CDR3 coding DNA: TGTGCCAGCAGTCCCAACGGGGTGACCTACGAGCAGTACTTC.

There are a few counts of this clone. The chain uses TRBV27 and TRBJ1-5; TRBD1 aligns across 7 bases. This CDR3 is built from 16 residues. Trimming at V came to 6 bases and at J to 0 bases, leaving 8 bases not matched to a gene. Germline loops: CDR1 MNHEY, CDR2 SMNVEV (reference sequence). The chain's CDR3 is CASRSGQSLSNQPQHF. The CDR3 region has the DNA TGTGCCAGCAGGTCGGGACAGTCCCTTAGCAATCAGCCCCAGCATTTT.

This clone has only one observation. The chain uses TRBV4-1 and TRBJ1-1; D is uncertain. V lost 0 bases and J lost 1, with 6 bases in between. The CDR3 consists of 14 residues. CDR1 is MGHRA and CDR2 is YSYEKL in the germline V gene. CDR3 sequence: CASSQEGPNTEAFF. CDR3 coding DNA: TGCGCCAGCAGCCAAGAGGGTCCGAACACTGAAGCTTTCTTT.

For this clone: At the DNA level, this CDR3 is encoded by other sequences in the same sample as well. The gene calls are TRBV5-1 and TRBJ2-7; D not resolved. Per the germline V gene, CDR1 is SGHRS and CDR2 is YFSETQ. This CDR3 is built from 14 residues. The V gene lost 0 bases and the J gene lost 0 bases, with 7 bases spanning the gap. The CDR3 here is CASSLGRSSYEQYF. The CDR3 nucleotides read TGCGCCAGCAGCTTGGGCCGCAGCTCCTACGAGCAGTACTTC.

DNA of the CDR3: TGTGCCAGCAGCTCGGGCGGACTAGTCTCACAAGAGACCCAGTACTTC. It codes for CASSSGGLVSQETQYF. V is TRBV7-9 and J is TRBJ2-5; 7 bases line up with TRBD2. V lost 4 bases to trimming and J lost 2 bases; unmatched junction nucleotides: 10. Looked up from germline, CDR1 is SEHNR and CDR2 is FQNEAQ (reference sequence). The CDR3 runs to 16 residues.

The gene calls are TRBV4-3 and TRBJ2-1; 10 nucleotides match TRBD1. Germline trimming cut 3 bases from V and 6 bases from J; bases unmatched to any gene: 2. The CDR3 covers 14 residues. CDR1 and CDR2 (germline): LGHNA, YSLEER. The CDR3 loop is CASSQGQGSNEQFF. The CDR3 nucleotides read TGCGCCAGCAGCCAGGGACAGGGGAGCAATGAGCAGTTCTTC.

This clone was observed a single time. This chain connects TRBV28 to TRBJ2-7, with D possibly TRBD2 on 7 matching bases. CDR1 is MDHEN, CDR2 SYDVKM, per germline. CDR3 length equals 16 residues. V was trimmed by 6 bases and J by 6 bases, leaving 24 bases between them. CDR3 sequence: CASSPRAGAPSGEQYF. CDR3 nucleotides: TGTGCCAGCAGCCCTCGGGCGGGGGCCCCGTCTGGCGAGCAGTACTTC.

The chain links TRBV5-1 to TRBJ2-7; the match to TRBD2 covers 8 bases. This CDR3 spans 13 amino acids. The ends lost 3 bases at V and 4 bases at J; junction bases unmatched: 3. CDR1 and CDR2 from the germline V gene are SGHRS and YFSETQ. The CDR3 region has the DNA TGCGCCAGCAGCTACAGCGGGGGATACGAGCAGTACTTC. It yields the protein CASSYSGGYEQYF.

V usage is TRBV6-6 and J usage is TRBJ1-2, with 8 bases identical to TRBD1. The CDR3 is 14 residues long. Per the germline V gene, CDR1 is MNHNY and CDR2 is SVGAGI (reference sequence). Trimming removed 2 bases from V and 10 bases from J; junction bases left unmatched: 9. This CDR3 is CASSYDRGFFVYTF. CDR3 in DNA: TGTGCCAGCAGTTACGACAGGGGTTTTTTCGTCTACACCTTC.

This clone was observed once. The chain employs TRBV6-5 and TRBJ1-1; D gene ambiguous. Looked up from germline, CDR1 is MNHEY and CDR2 is SVGAGI. The CDR3 sequence is 13 residues long. The ends were cut back, 6 bases at V and 5 bases at J, with 13 bases in the middle. The chain's CDR3 is CASRLGLGTEAFF. The CDR3 DNA follows: TGTGCCAGCAGGTTAGGGTTGGGGACTGAAGCTTTCTTT.

This CDR3 is CASSTGLPGGFYEQYF. Written as DNA, the CDR3 is TGCGCCAGCAGCACTGGACTACCCGGGGGGTTCTACGAGCAGTACTTC. The chain carries TRBV5-1 and TRBJ2-7; 7 positions match TRBD2. With 4 bases clipped from V and 3 bases from J, the junction kept 13 bases outside the gene matches. The CDR3 consists of 16 residues. Germline V gives CDR1 SGHRS, CDR2 YFSETQ. Based on the CDR3 plus reference TRBV5-1 and TRBJ2-7, the full variable domain is KAGVTQTPRYLIKTRGQQVTLSCSPISGHRSVSWYQQTPGQGLQFLFEYFSETQRNKGNFPGRFSGRQFSNSRSEMNVSTLELGDSALYLCASSTGLPGGFYEQYFGPGTRLTVT.

V is TRBV11-2 and J is TRBJ2-1, with TRBD2 matching over 10 bases. Germline V gene data show CDR1 as SGHAT and CDR2 as FQNNGV. CDR3 length: 14 amino acids. V gave up 5 bases and J gave up 15 bases; unmatched junction bases: 13. The CDR3 DNA follows: TGTGCCAGCAGCCCCGCAGGTCTAGCGGGAGTTGGGTTCTTC. As protein: CASSPAGLAGVGFF.

In nucleotides, the CDR3 is TGTGCCAGCAGCTTCGGCGGGAACCAAGAGACCCAGTACTTC. Amino acid sequence: CASSFGGNQETQYF. The J gene is TRBJ2-5, the V gene TRBV7-2, with D possibly being TRBD2 (6 bases). The CDR3 is 14 amino acids. Deletions cut 3 bases from V and 0 bases from J, with 8 bases between. In germline, CDR1 is SGHTA, CDR2 FQGNSA.

Details on this clone: Different DNA sequences within this sample yield the same CDR3. The chain employs TRBV7-6 and TRBJ2-3, with unresolved D. The V gene lost 0 bases and the J gene lost 3 bases, with 7 bases spanning the gap. Germline V CDR1 and CDR2: SGHVS, FNYEAQ. CDR3 length: 14 residues. The CDR3 bases are TGTGCCAGCAGCTTAGCGTCGGGTACAGATACGCAGTATTTT. Protein: CASSLASGTDTQYF.

This chain joins TRBV27 and TRBJ2-7, with 12 bases fitting TRBD2. The CDR3 runs 16 residues. V lost 6 bases, J lost 1 base, and 7 bases stayed unmatched. Germline V lookup: CDR1 MNHEY, CDR2 SMNVEV (reference sequence). The CDR3 protein is CASSLLGLAGSYEQYF. For the CDR3, the DNA is TGTGCCAGCAGCCTATTAGGACTAGCGGGGTCCTACGAGCAGTACTTC.

The CDR3, as DNA: TGCAGCGTTGAAAAGGGCGAGAGCGAGCAGTACTTC. Translation: CSVEKGESEQYF. This chain joins TRBV29-1 and TRBJ2-7, with D unresolved. This CDR3 has 12 residues. V dropped 2 bases and J dropped 6 bases, with 11 bases sitting between them. Germline-derived CDR1 and CDR2 are SQVTM and ANQGSEA.

The genes are TRBV27 and TRBJ2-7; tentative D call: TRBD2 (6 bases). Trimming shortened V by 9 bases and J by 0 bases, and 33 bases separated the two germline ends. The CDR3 runs 20 residues. Looked up from germline, CDR1 is MNHEY and CDR2 is SMNVEV (reference sequence). CDR3 coding DNA: TGTGCCAGTCGACCGGCCGCCGGGGCCAAGGACTATCCCTTCTCCTACGAGCAGTACTTC. Translation: CASRPAAGAKDYPFSYEQYF.

The chain couples TRBV5-1 to TRBJ2-7, with D hard to call. Germline-derived CDR1 and CDR2 are SGHRS and YFSETQ. CDR3 length: 12 amino acids. V was shortened by 3 bases and J by 0 bases, with 4 bases between the two germline ends. As DNA, the CDR3 is TGCGCCAGCAGCTCCGGCTCCTACGAGCAGTACTTC. Its protein product is CASSSGSYEQYF. Full variable domain (missing parts from reference TRBV5-1 and TRBJ2-7): KAGVTQTPRYLIKTRGQQVTLSCSPISGHRSVSWYQQTPGQGLQFLFEYFSETQRNKGNFPGRFSGRQFSNSRSEMNVSTLELGDSALYLCASSSGSYEQYFGPGTRLTVT.

This clone occurred once. The V gene is TRBV27, the J gene TRBJ2-2; D ambiguous. The V end lost 2 bases, the J end lost 1 base, and 14 bases lay between the germline ends. Germline V gives CDR1 MNHEY, CDR2 SMNVEV (reference sequence). The CDR3 totals 17 residues. CDR3 in amino acids: CASSLGPGTLNTGELFF. CDR3 nucleotide sequence: TGTGCCAGCAGTTTAGGGCCAGGAACTTTGAACACCGGGGAGCTGTTTTTT.

The chain recombines TRBV6-1 with TRBJ2-7; D assignment may be TRBD1 or TRBD2 (5 bases each). V was trimmed by 1 base and J by 0 bases, leaving 10 bases between them. Germline-derived CDR1 and CDR2 are MNHNS and SASEGT. The CDR3 loop spans 15 amino acids. The CDR3 sequence is CASSEGDGGSYEQYF. CDR3 nucleotide sequence: TGTGCCAGCAGTGAAGGGGACGGAGGCTCCTACGAGCAGTACTTC.

The CDR3 nucleotides are TGTGCCAGCAGCGAGGTAAAGCTAGCGGTTGGCGATACGCAGTATTTT. Translated: CASSEVKLAVGDTQYF. J is TRBJ2-3 and V is TRBV9; 7 nucleotides agree with TRBD2. The CDR3 sequence is 16 residues long. The germline CDR1 and CDR2 sequences are SGDLS and YYNGEE. V was clipped by 3 bases and J by 6 bases; unmatched bases: 13.

Points on this clone: Distinct nucleotide sequences in the sample also encode this CDR3. The V call is TRBV7-6, the J call TRBJ2-7, with D perhaps matching TRBD2 (5 bases). The CDR3 is made up of 14 amino acids. V lost 1 base and J lost 3, with 10 bases in between. CDR1 is SGHVS and CDR2 is FNYEAQ in the germline V gene. The CDR3 reads CASSLGGGGYEQYF. CDR3 coding DNA: TGTGCCAGCAGCTTAGGTGGAGGCGGCTACGAGCAGTACTTC.

V and J are TRBV15 and TRBJ2-1; D not certain. The germline gives CDR1 LNHNV, CDR2 YYDKDF (reference sequence). The CDR3 length is 14 residues. Trimming took off 2 bases at V and 8 bases at J, with 13 bases between the two ends. This CDR3 reads CATSRIARLDEQFF. The DNA of the CDR3 is TGTGCCACCAGCAGAATCGCCCGACTGGATGAGCAGTTCTTC. Drawing the rest from reference TRBV15 and TRBJ2-1, the complete variable domain is DAMVIQNPRYQVTQFGKPVTLSCSQTLNHNVMYWYQQKSSQAPKLLFHYYDKDFNNEADTPDNFQSRRPNTSFCFLDIRSPGLGDTAMYLCATSRIARLDEQFFGPGTRLTVL.